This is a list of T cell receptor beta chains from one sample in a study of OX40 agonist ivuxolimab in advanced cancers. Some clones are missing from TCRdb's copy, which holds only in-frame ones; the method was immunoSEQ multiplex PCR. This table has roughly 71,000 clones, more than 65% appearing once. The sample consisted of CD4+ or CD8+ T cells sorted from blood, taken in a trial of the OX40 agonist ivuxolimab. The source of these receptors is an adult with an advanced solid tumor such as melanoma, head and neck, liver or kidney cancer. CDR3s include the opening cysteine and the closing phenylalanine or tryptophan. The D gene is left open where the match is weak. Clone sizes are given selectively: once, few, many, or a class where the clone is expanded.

TGTGCCAGCAGCCTTCCGACAGCTTCCACTGAAGCTTTCTTT	CASSLPTASTEAFF	once	TRBJ1-1	TRBV7-2	NA
TGTGCCAGCAGCTTACGATCTGATCAGCCCCAGCATTTT	CASSLRSDQPQHF	NA	TRBJ1-5	TRBV11-2	NA
TGTGCCAGCAGTCTCCGCTCTGGAAACACCATATATTTT	CASSLRSGNTIYF	NA	TRBJ1-3	TRBV27	NA
TGTGCCAGCAGCTTGACAGGGGGGGGACTAGCGGTTGAGCAGTTCTTC	CASSLTGGGLAVEQFF	NA	TRBJ2-1	TRBV5-4	TRBD2
TGTGCCAGCAGTGTTCATGACACTCAAGAGACCCAGTACTTC	CASSVHDTQETQYF	NA	TRBJ2-5	TRBV6-1	NA
TGTGCCAGCACTCTGGGGGCCAGCACAGATACGCAGTATTTT	CASTLGASTDTQYF	NA	TRBJ2-3	TRBV5-4	NA
TGTGCCAGCAGCGCCCGACTAGCGGAAACGCAGTATTTT	CASSARLAETQYF	NA	TRBJ2-3	TRBV7-2	TRBD2
TGTGCCAGCTCAAGGGTGGGCGGTAGTAGATACGAGCAGTACTTC	CASSRVGGSRYEQYF	NA	TRBJ2-7	TRBV18	NA
TGTGCCAGCAGCTTAAGCGGGATTCGCACAGATACGCAGTATTTT	CASSLSGIRTDTQYF	NA	TRBJ2-3	TRBV7-2	TRBD2
TGTGCCAGTAGTATTGACCACCTGAACACTGAAGCTTTCTTT	CASSIDHLNTEAFF	NA	TRBJ1-1	TRBV19	NA
TGTGCCAGTAGTGAAGGACGGGGAAACACTGAAGCTTTCTTT	CASSEGRGNTEAFF	NA	TRBJ1-1	TRBV19	NA
TGTGCCAGCAGCTCACTTGCCCCTGGGCCCCCTGGGACTGAAGCTTTCTTT	CASSSLAPGPPGTEAFF	NA	TRBJ1-1	TRBV5-4	NA
TGCGCCAGCAGCCGAGCGGGAGTTGATACCGGGGAGCTGTTTTTT	CASSRAGVDTGELFF	NA	TRBJ2-2	TRBV5-1	TRBD2
TGTGCCAGTAGTACAGGGGGCACCGGGGAGCTGTTTTTT	CASSTGGTGELFF	NA	TRBJ2-2	TRBV19	TRBD1
TGTGCCTGGAGCGGACGGAGGGTCAATTCACCCCTCCACTTT	CAWSGRRVNSPLHF	NA	TRBJ1-6	TRBV30	NA
TGTGCCAGCACCCTTCCGGCCGTATACAATGAGCAGTTCTTC	CASTLPAVYNEQFF	NA	TRBJ2-1	TRBV7-8	NA
TGTGCCAGCAGCAAACTAGCGGGACTGGAGGAGACCCAGTACTTC	CASSKLAGLEETQYF	NA	TRBJ2-5	TRBV7-7	TRBD2
TGTGCCAGCAGTTTACGCTCTGGAAACACCATATATTTT	CASSLRSGNTIYF	NA	TRBJ1-3	TRBV27	NA
TGCGCCAGCAGCTTGGTGGCGAATAATTCACCCCTCCACTTT	CASSLVANNSPLHF	NA	TRBJ1-6	TRBV5-1	NA
TGTGCCAGTAGTATAGGGAAGACTAGCGGGAGTGTCGATGAGCAGTTCTTC	CASSIGKTSGSVDEQFF	NA	TRBJ2-1	TRBV19	TRBD2
TGTGCCAGCAGCTCGAGCGGACAGGGGGCGCATGGCTACACCTTC	CASSSSGQGAHGYTF	NA	TRBJ1-2	TRBV7-8	TRBD1
TGTGCCAGCAGCTTAAACGGGAGGGGCTTAGGCACAGATACGCAGTATTTT	CASSLNGRGLGTDTQYF	NA	TRBJ2-3	TRBV7-3	TRBD2
TGTGCCAGCAGTTTAACCCAGGGGGCTGGGTACGAGCAGTACTTC	CASSLTQGAGYEQYF	NA	TRBJ2-7	TRBV27	TRBD1
TGTGCCAGCAGCCCCTGGGTGGAGAACACTGAAGCTTTCTTT	CASSPWVENTEAFF	NA	TRBJ1-1	TRBV7-9	NA
TGTGCCAGTAGTATTGGGGTCGAAATTCGCAGTGGCTACACCTTC	CASSIGVEIRSGYTF	NA	TRBJ1-2	TRBV19	NA
TGTGCCAGCAGCGCGAGCTACGGGTACTTTTACGAGCAGTACTTC	CASSASYGYFYEQYF	NA	TRBJ2-7	TRBV9	NA
TGTGCTAGTGCCCCTGCGGGTAACCAGCCCCAGCATTTT	CASAPAGNQPQHF	NA	TRBJ1-5	TRBV12-5	NA
TGTGCCAGCAGCTTAGCGGGGGGGATGAACACTGAAGCTTTCTTT	CASSLAGGMNTEAFF	NA	TRBJ1-1	TRBV7-9	NA
TGTGCCAGCAGCTTGGCCAGGACTAGCGGTTACAATGAGCAGTTCTTC	CASSLARTSGYNEQFF	NA	TRBJ2-1	TRBV5-6	TRBD2
TGTGCCAGCAGTTACTGGCCCCACGGGGAGCTGTTTTTT	CASSYWPHGELFF	NA	TRBJ2-2	TRBV6-6	NA
TGTGCCAGTAGTGTCCTGGAATCTACAGCCGAGCAGTACTTC	CASSVLESTAEQYF	NA	TRBJ2-7	TRBV19	NA
TGTGCCAGCAGTTTGGTCCCCGCGGGCCACGAGCAGTACTTC	CASSLVPAGHEQYF	NA	TRBJ2-7	TRBV28	NA
TGTGCCAGCAGCTTATATCCAGGGGCTGTCTACGAGCAGTACTTC	CASSLYPGAVYEQYF	NA	TRBJ2-7	TRBV7-8	NA
TGTGCCAGCAGTCCCGGGACTAGTTTCGATGAGCAGTTCTTC	CASSPGTSFDEQFF	NA	TRBJ2-1	TRBV6-1	TRBD2
TGTGCCAGCAGTGCGGGTTTTAACATTCAGTACTTC	CASSAGFNIQYF	NA	TRBJ2-4	TRBV7-2	NA
TGTGCCAGCAGCTTAGTTGGAGGGAGCACCGGGGAGCTGTTTTTT	CASSLVGGSTGELFF	once	TRBJ2-2	TRBV7-2	NA
TGTGCCAGCTCACCCCTGCTGGGAGATTGGTCTGAAGCTTTCTTT	CASSPLLGDWSEAFF	NA	TRBJ1-1	TRBV18	NA
TGTGCCAGCCGGACAGGAGACAATGAGCAGTTCTTC	CASRTGDNEQFF	NA	TRBJ2-1	TRBV6-5	TRBD1
TGCGCCACAGGGACAGGGAGAACTGAAGCTTTCTTT	CATGTGRTEAFF	NA	TRBJ1-1	TRBV5-1	TRBD1
TGTGCCAGAAGCACCCTCCGCGGGGCTATCCCGGGGCCTATGACGGTATTCAATCAGCCCCAGCATTTT	CARSTLRGAIPGPMTVFNQPQHF	NA	TRBJ1-5	TRBV5-3	NA
TGCGCCAGCAGCTTGGGAGGGGTGGACAACGAGCAGTACTTC	CASSLGGVDNEQYF	NA	TRBJ2-7	TRBV5-1	NA
TGTGCCACCAGCAAGGGTTCCCCATTCCCCGGGGAGCTGTTTTTT	CATSKGSPFPGELFF	NA	TRBJ2-2	TRBV15	NA
TGCGCCAGCAGCTTAACTGCCGGGACATCATACGAGCAGTACTTC	CASSLTAGTSYEQYF	NA	TRBJ2-7	TRBV5-1	NA
TGTGCCAGCAGCTCCGGGACTAGCGGGAGCACAGATACGCAGTATTTT	CASSSGTSGSTDTQYF	NA	TRBJ2-3	TRBV5-8	TRBD2
TGTGCCATCAGTGAAAGTTACTACGAGCAGTACTTC	CAISESYYEQYF	NA	TRBJ2-7	TRBV10-3	NA
TGTGCCAGCGCCGAAGCGGGGGCGGGGAATGAGCAGTTCTTC	CASAEAGAGNEQFF	NA	TRBJ2-1	TRBV28	TRBD2
TGTGCCAGCAGTTACGATACTAGCGGGAGGCTTCGCGAGCAGTTCTTC	CASSYDTSGRLREQFF	NA	TRBJ2-1	TRBV6-5	TRBD2
TGCGCCAGCAGCCCCCTGGGGGTAAACACAGATACGCAGTATTTT	CASSPLGVNTDTQYF	NA	TRBJ2-3	TRBV5-1	NA
TGTGCCAGCTCACCCCTAGGGCAGGAGCTGGACTACGAGCAGTACTTC	CASSPLGQELDYEQYF	NA	TRBJ2-7	TRBV18	NA
TGCGCCAGCAGCCGTGTGACAGGGGGGTACGAGCAGTACTTC	CASSRVTGGYEQYF	NA	TRBJ2-7	TRBV4-1	TRBD1
TGCAGCGTCCCGAGGTCAGGGGCGGAAATCCCCAGCACCGGGGAGCTGTTTTTT	CSVPRSGAEIPSTGELFF	NA	TRBJ2-2	TRBV29-1	NA
TGTGCCAGCAGCTTAGCCCCAGATACGCAGTATTTT	CASSLAPDTQYF	NA	TRBJ2-3	TRBV7-2	NA